The 5 T cell receptor beta chains listed next were all sequenced from one sample in a study of blood T cell repertoires in COVID-19. TCRdb's copy holds only in-frame clones and misses some; the assay was immunoSEQ multiplex PCR. The sample carries fewer than 300,000 clones, roughly 84% recorded once. The sample comprised peripheral blood. The source of these receptors is a human donor in a cohort sampled during active COVID-19.

The chain has TRBV7-9 and TRBJ2-3; TRBD1 matches 10 bases. CDR1 is SEHNR and CDR2 is FQNEAQ in the germline V gene (reference sequence). V lost 1 base to trimming and J lost 2 bases; unmatched junction nucleotides: 12. The CDR3 covers 19 residues. The CDR3 here is CASSLGGPGTGAHTDTQYF. In nucleotides, the CDR3 is TGTGCCAGCAGCTTAGGGGGTCCCGGGACAGGGGCCCACACAGATACGCAGTATTTT.

Concerning this clone itself: This sample also contains other DNA sequences that code for the same CDR3. This rearrangement joins TRBV7-9 to TRBJ1-4, with 9 positions matching TRBD1. CDR3 length: 14 amino acids. Trimming removed 5 bases from V and 8 bases from J; junction bases left unmatched: 6. Looked up from germline, CDR1 is SEHNR and CDR2 is FQNEAQ (reference sequence). CDR3 sequence: CASSLGQGYEKLFF. In DNA form, the CDR3 reads TGTGCCAGCAGCCTGGGACAGGGTTACGAAAAACTGTTTTTT.

The J gene is TRBJ1-3, the V gene TRBV11-2; D is uncertain. Trimming took 0 bases from V and 0 from J, leaving 6 bases between them. Per germline, CDR1 SGHAT and CDR2 FQNNGV. CDR3 length: 15 residues. The CDR3 is CASSLDGVSGNTIYF. The CDR3 DNA reads as TGTGCCAGCAGCTTAGATGGAGTCTCTGGAAACACCATATATTTT.

V gene TRBV7-9 combines with J gene TRBJ2-4, with 8 bases matching TRBD1. CDR3 length: 17 amino acids. CDR1 is SEHNR and CDR2 is FQNEAQ in the germline V gene (reference sequence). The trim removed 0 bases at V and 0 bases at J, leaving 4 bases unmatched. CDR3 bases: TGTGCCAGCAGCTTAGCGACAGGGGCGGTAGCCAAAAACATTCAGTACTTC. Amino acid sequence: CASSLATGAVAKNIQYF.

This clone was observed a few times. The V gene is TRBV27, the J gene TRBJ2-7; TRBD2 matches 9 bases. This CDR3 is built from 15 residues. The J segment lost 5 bases and the V segment lost 4 bases, leaving 9 bases of the junction unmatched. Germline V lookup: CDR1 MNHEY, CDR2 SMNVEV (reference sequence). The CDR3 here is CASSYGASGNDEQYF. The CDR3 coding sequence is TGTGCCAGCAGTTATGGGGCTAGCGGGAACGACGAGCAGTACTTC.